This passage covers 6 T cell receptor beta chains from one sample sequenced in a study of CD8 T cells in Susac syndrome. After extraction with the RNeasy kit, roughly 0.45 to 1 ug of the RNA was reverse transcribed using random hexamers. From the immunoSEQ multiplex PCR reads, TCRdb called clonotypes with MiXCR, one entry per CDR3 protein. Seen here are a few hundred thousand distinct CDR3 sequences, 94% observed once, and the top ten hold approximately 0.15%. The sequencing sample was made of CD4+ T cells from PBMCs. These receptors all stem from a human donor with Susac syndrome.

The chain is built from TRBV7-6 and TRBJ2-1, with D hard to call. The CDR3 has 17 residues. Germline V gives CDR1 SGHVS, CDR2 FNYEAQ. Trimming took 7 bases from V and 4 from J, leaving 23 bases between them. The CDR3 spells CASTSARDFHSYNEQFF. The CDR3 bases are TGTGCCAGCACCTCCGCACGTGACTTCCACTCTTACAATGAGCAGTTCTTC.

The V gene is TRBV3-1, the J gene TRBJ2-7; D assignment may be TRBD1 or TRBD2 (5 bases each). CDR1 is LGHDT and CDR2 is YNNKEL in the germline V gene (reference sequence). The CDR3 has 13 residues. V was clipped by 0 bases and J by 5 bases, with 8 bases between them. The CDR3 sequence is CASSQDGTDEQYF. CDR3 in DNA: TGTGCCAGCAGCCAAGATGGGACGGACGAGCAGTACTTC.

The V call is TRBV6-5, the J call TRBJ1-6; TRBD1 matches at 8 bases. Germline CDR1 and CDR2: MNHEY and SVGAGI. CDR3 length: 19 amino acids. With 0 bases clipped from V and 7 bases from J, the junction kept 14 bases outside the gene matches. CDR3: CASSYSITPDRAENSPLHF. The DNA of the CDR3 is TGTGCCAGCAGTTACTCGATCACACCGGACAGGGCGGAAAATTCACCCCTCCACTTT.

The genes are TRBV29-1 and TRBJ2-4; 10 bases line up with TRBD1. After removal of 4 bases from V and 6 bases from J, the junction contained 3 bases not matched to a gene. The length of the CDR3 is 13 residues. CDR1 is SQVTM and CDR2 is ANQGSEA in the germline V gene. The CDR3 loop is CSVARTGGNIQYF. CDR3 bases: TGCAGCGTTGCTCGGACAGGGGGAAACATTCAGTACTTC.

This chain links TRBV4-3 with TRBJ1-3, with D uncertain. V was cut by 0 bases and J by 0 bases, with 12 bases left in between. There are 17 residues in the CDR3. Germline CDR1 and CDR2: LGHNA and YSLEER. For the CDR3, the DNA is TGCGCCAGCAGCCAAGATTCGGCTAGCGTCTCTGGAAACACCATATATTTT. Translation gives CASSQDSASVSGNTIYF.

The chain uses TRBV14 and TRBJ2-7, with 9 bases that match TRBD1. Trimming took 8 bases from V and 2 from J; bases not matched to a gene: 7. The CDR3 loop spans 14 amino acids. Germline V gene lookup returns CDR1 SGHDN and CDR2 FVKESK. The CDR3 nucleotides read TGTGCCAGCGCCAAGGGGACAGGGACCTACGAGCAGTACTTC. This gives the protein CASAKGTGTYEQYF. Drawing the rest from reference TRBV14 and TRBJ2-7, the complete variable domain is EAGVTQFPSHSVIEKGQTVTLRCDPISGHDNLYWYRRVMGKEIKFLLHFVKESKQDESGMPNNRFLAERTGGTYSTLKVQPAELEDSGVYFCASAKGTGTYEQYFGPGTRLTVT.